Listed below are T cell receptor beta chains from one sample, sequenced in a study of T cells in Graves' hyperthyroidism and ophthalmopathy. TCRdb independently ran MiXCR on the multiplex PCR reads; one entry per CDR3 protein. The data hold 550,000 to 700,000 distinct CDR3 sequences, with about half observed a single time. Sequences were obtained from peripheral blood or thyroid tissue (not recorded which). These receptor sequences come from an adult woman with Graves' disease, either hyperthyroidism or ophthalmopathy (not recorded which). Both conserved end residues are part of each CDR3. A D gene is named only where the DNA matches it firmly. The size entry is marked missing in some rows and otherwise reads once, few, many or a size class.

>TRBV10-3|.|.|TRBJ1-2
CAIGLAGGSGYTF
TGTGCCATCGGTCTCGCCGGGGGCTCCGGCTACACCTTC
>TRBV20-1|.|.|TRBJ1-2
CSADYAAGGFKGYTF
TGCAGTGCCGATTACGCAGCGGGAGGGTTCAAAGGCTACACCTTC
>TRBV29-1|.|TRBD1|TRBJ1-2
CSVVSPGGDHYGYTF
TGCAGCGTCGTTAGCCCAGGGGGCGACCACTATGGCTACACCTTC
>TRBV10-3|.|.|TRBJ2-5
CATLGAEYQETQYF
TGTGCCACCTTAGGGGCCGAGTACCAAGAGACCCAGTACTTC
>TRBV6-6|many|.|TRBJ1-2
CASSVGQPGGYTF
TGTGCCAGCAGTGTCGGACAGCCGGGGGGCTACACCTTC
>TRBV7-2|.|TRBD2|TRBJ2-7
CAIERESYEQYF
TGTGCCATAGAGCGGGAGTCGTACGAGCAGTACTTC
>TRBV29-1|many|.|TRBJ2-7
CSVGPPAGATYEQYF
TGCAGCGTTGGGCCCCCGGCGGGGGCGACCTACGAGCAGTACTTC
>TRBV19|once|.|TRBJ1-4
CASSPGQSTNEKLFF
TGTGCCAGTAGCCCAGGACAGAGCACAAATGAAAAACTGTTTTTT
>TRBV7-9|.|.|TRBJ1-2
CANSSQGRDGYTF
TGTGCCAACAGCTCACAGGGTCGGGATGGCTACACCTTC
>TRBV19|.|.|TRBJ2-2
CASSVSLVTGELFF
TGTGCCAGTAGTGTCAGCCTAGTCACCGGGGAGCTGTTTTTT
>TRBV7-9|once|.|TRBJ1-1
CASSPRMAGTEAFF
TGTGCCAGCAGCCCCCGGATGGCGGGCACTGAAGCTTTCTTT
>TRBV5-1|many|.|TRBJ1-1
CASSLTGDDTEAFF
TGCGCCAGCAGCTTGACCGGGGACGACACTGAAGCTTTCTTT
>TRBV7-9|.|TRBD1|TRBJ2-7
CASSPRGNTGEQYF
TGTGCCAGCAGCCCCAGGGGGAACACCGGGGAGCAGTACTTC
>TRBV28|many|.|TRBJ1-2
CASRPNQVHGYTF
TGTGCCAGCCGTCCGAACCAGGTACATGGCTACACCTTC
>TRBV2|few|TRBD1|TRBJ1-1
CASSSEGAPAAFF
TGTGCCAGCAGTTCGGAGGGGGCACCGGCGGCTTTCTTT
>TRBV7-9|.|.|TRBJ1-1
CASSHLDRAAGTEAFF
TGTGCCAGCAGCCACTTAGACCGGGCAGCCGGCACTGAAGCTTTCTTT
>TRBV7-3|.|.|TRBJ2-2
CASSPRDNMGF
TGTGCCAGCAGCCCGCGGGACAATATGGGTTTT
>TRBV30|many|.|TRBJ1-5
CAWSGSGFAPQHF
TGTGCCTGGAGTGGGTCCGGGTTTGCGCCCCAGCATTTT
>TRBV24-1|.|.|TRBJ2-5
CATSDESEGRETQYF
TGTGCCACCAGTGATGAATCGGAGGGTCGAGAGACCCAGTACTTC
>TRBV4-1|few|.|TRBJ2-7
CASSRERGITPYEQYF
TGCGCCAGCAGCCGTGAACGGGGAATTACTCCCTACGAGCAGTACTTC
>TRBV10-3|many|TRBD1|TRBJ1-3
CAIKPGRDRNTIYF
TGTGCCATCAAACCGGGACGGGACAGGAACACCATATATTTT
>TRBV6-5|many|TRBD1|TRBJ1-1
CASSRDSRLMNTEAFF
TGTGCCAGCAGTCGGGACAGCCGATTGATGAACACTGAAGCTTTCTTT
>TRBV5-6|.|TRBD2|TRBJ2-5
CASSLSGLAREAQYF
TGTGCCAGCAGCTTGTCCGGACTAGCGAGGGAGGCCCAGTACTTC
>TRBV14|many|.|TRBJ2-7
CASSQDLTYEQYF
TGTGCCAGCAGCCAAGATCTGACCTACGAGCAGTACTTC
>TRBV11-2|many|.|TRBJ2-5
CASSLLLPAQIRETQYF
TGTGCCAGCAGCTTACTCCTCCCGGCCCAAATACGGGAGACCCAGTACTTC
>TRBV15|.|.|TRBJ1-3
CATSRDESWGSGNTIYF
TGTGCCACCAGCAGAGATGAGTCGTGGGGCTCTGGAAACACCATATATTTT
>TRBV5-1|many|.|TRBJ2-5
CASSWGDRYQETQYF
TGCGCCAGCAGCTGGGGGGACCGGTACCAAGAGACCCAGTACTTC
>TRBV7-9|.|.|TRBJ1-2
CASSLAAGQPTF
TGTGCCAGCAGCTTAGCGGCCGGGCAGCCCACCTTC
>TRBV20-1|many|.|TRBJ2-2
CSAEAGFGVTGELFF
TGCAGTGCGGAGGCAGGGTTTGGGGTCACCGGGGAGCTGTTTTTT
>TRBV20-1|.|.|TRBJ2-5
CSARVPAPVGAETQYF
TGCAGTGCACGTGTCCCCGCCCCTGTGGGAGCGGAGACCCAGTACTTC
>TRBV20-1|many|.|TRBJ2-5
CSARRLQETQYF
TGCAGTGCTAGACGCCTTCAAGAGACCCAGTACTTC
>TRBV5-5|few|.|TRBJ2-5
CASSLEALTETQYF
TGTGCCAGCAGCTTGGAGGCTCTTACGGAGACCCAGTACTTC
>TRBV10-2|.|TRBD1|TRBJ1-2
CASRDRAEGYTF
TGCGCCAGCCGGGACAGGGCGGAAGGCTACACCTTC
>TRBV5-1|.|TRBD2|TRBJ2-2
CASSLRSGLNTGELFF
TGCGCCAGCAGCTTACGTAGCGGGTTGAACACCGGGGAGCTGTTTTTT
>TRBV7-9|once|TRBD1|TRBJ1-2
CASSRIGTGYGYTF
TGTGCCAGCAGCCGGATTGGGACAGGATATGGCTACACCTTC
>TRBV7-3|.|.|TRBJ1-2
CASSLYREVDGYTF
TGTGCCAGCAGCTTGTACAGGGAGGTTGATGGCTACACCTTC
>TRBV2|many|.|TRBJ1-1
CASSGTGRRPNTEAFF
TGTGCCAGCAGTGGAACAGGGAGGAGACCGAACACTGAAGCTTTCTTT
>TRBV7-9|many|.|TRBJ2-2
CASSLAPYAGELFF
TGTGCCAGCTCACTAGCCCCGTACGCCGGGGAGCTGTTTTTT
>TRBV10-3|.|TRBD2|TRBJ2-5
CAQAGGETQYF
TGTGCTCAAGCGGGAGGAGAGACCCAGTACTTC